This T cell receptor (beta chain) is from a study of T cell responses to AZD1222 COVID-19 vaccine. This CDR3 has 14 residues. Trimming left V 6 bases short and J 2 bases short, with 14 bases between. Germline V gene lookup returns CDR1 MNHEY and CDR2 SVGAGI. Notes on this clone: Its antigen is unknown.

Measured with immunoSEQ multiplex PCR; TCRdb has only the in-frame clones, and not every one. The data show about 110,000 clones, with nearly 90% seen just once and 3.2% held by the top ten. Study outcomes and limitations: Close to half of all spike-specific TCRs reportedly target regions of the variants that are unmutated. Clonal diversity may have been underestimated in mostly white British donors.

This TCR was sampled from an adult in good health. This material consisted of peripheral blood, taken on day 0 of AZD1222 vaccination. The chain links TRBV6-5 to TRBJ2-7; D gene ambiguous. The DNA for the CDR3 is TGTGCCAGCAGGGGCCAGGTCGGAACCTACGAGCAGTACTTC. Translating it yields CASRGQVGTYEQYF.